Detailed here is one TCR beta chain. This entry comes from a study of blood T cell repertoires in COVID-19. Study-level information: COVID-19 samples collected from the United States, Italy and Spain covered acute and convalescent phases. T cells, B-cell-depleted T cells, or PBMCs supplied cDNA or gDNA.

Per the original data handling: Estimation of nucleated cell counts was performed using reference gene primer amplification. This table comes from immunoSEQ multiplex PCR, and its TCRdb copy is limited to in-frame clones, with some not included. Clonal size and the V and J genes are those of that table, whereas D and trimming came from the DNA. In the table there are more than 200,000 clones, roughly 90% of which are singletons. Sequenced input: peripheral blood. The sequence derives from a woman aged 40 to 50 who had recovered from COVID-19.

The CDR3 DNA is TGTGCCAGTATCAGACAGGGGGGGTTCACCGGGGAGCTGTTTTTT. Its protein is CASIRQGGFTGELFF. The J gene is TRBJ2-2, the V gene TRBV19; 9 positions match TRBD1. The CDR3 consists of 15 residues. V gave up 7 bases and J gave up 4 bases; unmatched junction bases: 7. Germline V gene sequence: CDR1 LNHDA, CDR2 SQIVND (reference sequence).